These 20 T cell receptor beta chains came from one sample sequenced in a study of blood T cell repertoires in COVID-19. Only in-frame clones appear in the TCRdb table, and some are missing; sequencing was by immunoSEQ multiplex PCR. The sample yields tens of thousands of clones, 70% to 90% seen once. Input material: peripheral blood. These receptors were taken from a woman aged 80 or over with acute or convalescent COVID-19.

The rearrangement joins TRBV19 to TRBJ1-2; 9 bases fit TRBD1. Germline trimming cut 6 bases from V and 0 bases from J; bases unmatched to any gene: 2. Germline V gene sequence: CDR1 LNHDA, CDR2 SQIVND (reference sequence). The CDR3 is 14 residues long. The CDR3 here is CASSTGGSNYGYTF. DNA of the CDR3: TGTGCCAGTAGCACAGGGGGCTCTAACTATGGCTACACCTTC.

In this sample, this clone turned up once. The chain uses TRBV21-1 and TRBJ2-4; the D call in the table, TRBD2, was not verified against the DNA. TRBV21-1 is annotated as a pseudogene. The CDR3 is 18 amino acids. The CDR3 DNA reads TGTGCCACCTTGCTTCCTAGGACTAGCGGGGCGTCCAAAAACATTCAGTACTTC. Amino acid sequence: CATLLPRTSGASKNIQYF.

V gene TRBV24-1 combines with J gene TRBJ2-7; the D gene is possibly TRBD1 (5 bases). Trimming cost V 7 bases and J 0 bases, with 9 bases left between them. The CDR3 consists of 13 residues. Germline values: CDR1 KGHDR, CDR2 SFDVKD. The CDR3, as DNA: TGTGCCACCAGGGACATTAACTCCTACGAGCAGTACTTC. It is translated as CATRDINSYEQYF.

This chain links TRBV18 with TRBJ2-3, with D perhaps matching TRBD2 (5 bases). Trimming removed 2 bases from V and 5 bases from J, with 11 bases in between. The germline gives CDR1 KGHSH, CDR2 LQKENI. The CDR3 is 14 amino acids. CDR3 amino acids: CASSPVRALDTQYF. CDR3 sequence (DNA): TGTGCCAGCTCACCAGTGCGGGCTTTAGATACGCAGTATTTT.

This clone was recorded a few times. V and J are TRBV7-2 and TRBJ2-7, with D perhaps matching TRBD1 (6 bases). Germline CDR1 reads SGHTA; CDR2 reads FQGNSA. This CDR3 is built from 15 residues. The V end was cut by 1 base, the J end by 4 bases, with 14 bases between. The CDR3 DNA is TGTGCCAGCAGCTTAGTCGAGACAGGCAAGTACGAGCAGTACTTC. Amino acid sequence: CASSLVETGKYEQYF.

V is TRBV5-1 and J is TRBJ2-1; 12 positions match TRBD2. The V gene end was trimmed by 3 bases and the J gene end by 9 bases; junction bases not matched to a gene: 4. CDR1 SGHRS and CDR2 YFSETQ come from the germline V gene. The CDR3 loop spans 14 amino acids. DNA for the CDR3: TGCGCCAGCAGCTCTCTAGCGGGAGGGGGTGAGCAGTTCTTC. This translates into CASSSLAGGGEQFF.

The chain couples TRBV6-6 to TRBJ1-1, with a weak D call TRBD1 (6 bases). Germline assignment: CDR1 MNHNY and CDR2 SVGAGI (reference sequence). V shed 0 bases and J shed 4 bases, with 9 bases lying between them. The CDR3 has 14 amino acids. The CDR3 spells CASSYSGGPTEAFF. In nucleotides, the CDR3 is TGTGCCAGCAGTTACTCAGGGGGTCCCACTGAAGCTTTCTTT.

CDR3 amino acids: CASSQDRGRNNGYTF. The DNA for the CDR3 is TGTGCCAGCAGCCAGGACAGGGGGCGTAATAATGGCTACACCTTC. V and J are TRBV3-1 (or the pseudogene TRBV3-2) and TRBJ1-2; the match to TRBD1 covers 11 bases. CDR1 is LGHDT, CDR2 YNNKEL, per germline (reference sequence). J lost 6 bases, V lost 3 bases, and 6 bases had no gene match. The CDR3 has 15 amino acids.

V usage is TRBV7-2 and J usage is TRBJ2-1, with D maybe TRBD2 (6 bases). Germline V gene lookup returns CDR1 SGHTA and CDR2 FQGNSA. V lost 0 bases and J lost 6, with 15 bases in between. CDR3 length equals 16 residues. The CDR3 bases are TGTGCCAGCAGCTTAGCGCGGGGAAGGCGGCCCAATGAGCAGTTCTTC. As protein: CASSLARGRRPNEQFF.

The genes are TRBV5-4 and TRBJ2-7; tentative D call: TRBD2 (5 bases). The V gene lost 0 bases and the J gene lost 3 bases, with 10 bases spanning the gap. The CDR3 is 14 residues long. Germline V gives CDR1 SGHNT, CDR2 YYREEE (reference sequence). CDR3 loop: CASSLAGSIYEQYF. DNA of the CDR3: TGTGCCAGCAGCTTGGCGGGGTCGATCTACGAGCAGTACTTC. The variable domain in full, with the rest retrieved from reference TRBV5-4 and TRBJ2-7, is ETGVTQSPTHLIKTRGQQVTLRCSSQSGHNTVSWYQQALGQGPQFIFQYYREEENGRGNFPPRFSGLQFPNYSSELNVNALELDDSALYLCASSLAGSIYEQYFGPGTRLTVT.

The genes are TRBV5-1 and TRBJ2-7; TRBD2 matches 8 bases. The germline gives CDR1 SGHRS, CDR2 YFSETQ. The V gene end was trimmed by 5 bases and the J gene end by 0 bases; junction bases not matched to a gene: 13. The CDR3 spans 17 residues. CDR3 sequence (DNA): TGCGCCAGCAGTCCCTCCCCGGGGGGGCCAGACTCCTACGAGCAGTACTTC. Its translation: CASSPSPGGPDSYEQYF.

This chain links TRBV5-1 with TRBJ2-2; 12 nucleotides agree with TRBD1. Per the germline V gene, CDR1 is SGHRS and CDR2 is YFSETQ. Trimming cost V 10 bases and J 4 bases; bases outside gene matches: 11. There are 16 residues in the CDR3. The CDR3 DNA follows: TGCGCCGGAGCCCGGGGACAGGGGGCGGCCACCGGGGAGCTGTTTTTT. Amino acid sequence: CAGARGQGAATGELFF.

A single count supports this clone. The chain uses TRBV3-1 (or the pseudogene TRBV3-2) and TRBJ1-4, with unresolved D. The CDR3 consists of 12 residues. V dropped 8 bases and J dropped 5 bases, with 9 bases sitting between them. The germline gives CDR1 LGHDT, CDR2 YNNKEL (reference sequence). CDR3 region: CASREHNEKLFF. The CDR3 DNA reads TGTGCCAGCCGGGAGCACAATGAAAAACTGTTTTTT.

A few counts support this clone. The CDR3 DNA reads as TGCGCCAGTAGACTGTCGAGGGACAGCCAAGCTTTCTTT. Protein product: CASRLSRDSQAFF. The chain couples TRBV10-1 to TRBJ1-1, with 7 bases aligning to TRBD1. Germline V gene data show CDR1 as WNHNN and CDR2 as SYGVQD (reference sequence). The CDR3 has 13 amino acids. J was trimmed by 9 bases and V by 9 bases; bases with no gene match: 13.

The V and J genes are TRBV7-2 and TRBJ2-4, with unresolved D. The V end was cut by 1 base, the J end by 0 bases, with 4 bases between. Germline V lookup: CDR1 SGHTA, CDR2 FQGNSA. The CDR3 has 14 amino acids. The CDR3 loop is CASSLGLAKNIQYF. DNA for the CDR3: TGTGCCAGCAGCTTAGGACTAGCCAAAAACATTCAGTACTTC.

This clone is a singleton in its sample. V and J are TRBV20-1 and TRBJ2-3; tentative D call: TRBD2 (6 bases). This CDR3 has 11 amino acids. Per germline, CDR1 DFQATT and CDR2 SNEGSKA (reference sequence). The V end lost 8 bases, the J end lost 2 bases, and 8 bases lay between the germline ends. CDR3 sequence reads: CSSGVTDTQYF. In DNA form, the CDR3 reads TGCAGTTCGGGAGTCACAGATACGCAGTATTTT.

The chain couples TRBV3-1 (or the pseudogene TRBV3-2) to TRBJ2-3; 10 bases are a match to TRBD2. Germline V gene data show CDR1 as LGHDT and CDR2 as YNNKEL (reference sequence). Unmatched junction bases numbered 16, after V lost 4 bases and J lost 0 bases. The CDR3 covers 20 residues. CDR3 protein: CASSPAVAGGRIGSTDTQYF. Written as DNA, the CDR3 is TGTGCCAGCAGCCCCGCGGTAGCGGGGGGCCGGATTGGTAGCACAGATACGCAGTATTTT.

The gene calls are TRBV19 and TRBJ2-5, with 10 positions matching TRBD1. Germline CDR1 LNHDA, CDR2 SQIVND (reference sequence). V lost 5 bases and J lost 5; bases outside the gene matches: 2. The CDR3 extends over 13 amino acids. CDR3 sequence: CASSDRGRETQYF. CDR3 in DNA: TGTGCCAGTAGTGACAGGGGGCGGGAGACCCAGTACTTC.

This clone was counted only a few times. Germline is not matched at one junction end, which may reflect a read error. The chain combines TRBV6-2 or TRBV6-3 with TRBJ1-5; unclear D gene. The CDR3 runs 14 residues. Per germline, CDR1 MNHEY and CDR2 SVGEGT. The CDR3 reads CASSYAPDNRPQHF. Here the CDR3 DNA reads TGTGCCAGCAGTTACGCCCCAGACAATCGGCCCCAGCATTTT.

The rearrangement joins TRBV9 to TRBJ2-3; tentatively, D is TRBD2 (6 bases). The germline gives CDR1 SGDLS, CDR2 YYNGEE. This CDR3 is built from 15 residues. Trimming took 0 bases from V and 0 from J, leaving 8 bases between them. DNA for the CDR3: TGTGCCAGCAGCGTAGTGGGGGGTAGCACAGATACGCAGTATTTT. This encodes CASSVVGGSTDTQYF.